These T cell receptor beta chains were read from a single sample in a study of Tregs in tolerant kidney transplant recipients. TCRdb keeps only in-frame clones here, not all; method: immunoSEQ multiplex PCR. The data hold some 110,000 clones, with 92% observed a single time. Specimen: CD4+ T cells from blood. These receptors came from a human donor in good health. CDR3s include the opening cysteine and the closing phenylalanine or tryptophan. The D gene is left open where the match is weak.

V gene	D gene	J gene	CDR3 protein
TRBV4-1	TRBD2	TRBJ2-7	CASSHPRTSGSYEQYF
TRBV19	TRBD1	TRBJ2-7	CASSSSGTGSYEQYF
TRBV25-1	NA	TRBJ1-5	CASLAGAGAALNQPQHF
TRBV5-6	NA	TRBJ2-2	CASVRGTNTGELFF
TRBV11-2	NA	TRBJ2-3	CASSFVVGTDTQYF
TRBV10-2	TRBD2	TRBJ2-7	CASSGPPGLAGVPSSYEQYF
TRBV5-6	NA	TRBJ2-7	CASAVMGAYEQYF
TRBV28	NA	TRBJ1-4	CASSYSQGKLFF
TRBV30	NA	TRBJ2-1	CAWSPGATEQFF
TRBV5-4	NA	TRBJ2-3	CASSGDWGSTDTQYF
TRBV4-1	NA	TRBJ1-3	CASSQAIGGSGNTIYF
TRBV5-1	NA	TRBJ1-1	CASSLLNGGTEAFF
TRBV18	TRBD1	TRBJ2-1	CASSPVTGGHEQFF
TRBV14	NA	TRBJ1-6	CASSQEGVINSPLHF
TRBV5-5	NA	TRBJ1-1	CASSLDSQSMNTEAFF
TRBV10-3	TRBD2	TRBJ2-3	CAISDPGASGSKGTDTQYF
TRBV19	NA	TRBJ1-1	CASSSTGMNTEAFF
TRBV2	TRBD2	TRBJ2-7	CASSPDGTSLYEQYF
TRBV14	NA	TRBJ2-5	CASSQAGLSGTQYF
TRBV19	NA	TRBJ1-5	CASSIWEGSNQPQHF
TRBV11-2	NA	TRBJ2-1	CASSARGPPSSYNEQFF
TRBV5-1	TRBD2	TRBJ2-7	CASSLKLAGYEQYF
TRBV29-1	NA	TRBJ1-2	CSVALQNGGYGYTF
TRBV6-6	TRBD2	TRBJ2-3	CATETSGRFRDTQYF
TRBV11-2	TRBD1	TRBJ2-5	CASSRGTEETQYF
TRBV2	TRBD1	TRBJ1-1	CASSGDRGPRTEAFF
TRBV6-1	TRBD1	TRBJ1-2	CASSPSGTGNSHYTF
TRBV6-5	NA	TRBJ1-1	CASSYSRGRSSEAFF
TRBV7-8	TRBD2	TRBJ2-7	CASNLGASGSYEQYF
TRBV7-2	TRBD2	TRBJ2-3	CASSPALAGSTDTQYF
TRBV19	TRBD2	TRBJ2-5	CASSYGLAGVKRETQYF
TRBV6-5	TRBD1	TRBJ2-2	CASSESDRGTGELFF
TRBV7-9	NA	TRBJ2-3	CASSLGGGPGDTQYF
TRBV11-2	TRBD1	TRBJ1-4	CASSLSGGLTNEKLFF
TRBV5-4	NA	TRBJ2-7	CASSLRVLQGRDEQYF
TRBV4-1	TRBD2	TRBJ2-3	CASSLLGLAGGPGTDTQYF
TRBV6-4	TRBD1	TRBJ1-2	CASRNRDSYGYTF
TRBV5-1	NA	TRBJ2-2	CASSLWQPSTGELFF
TRBV5-1	TRBD1	TRBJ2-2	CASHEGAEGGELFF